Following are 27 T cell receptor beta chains from one sample sequenced in a study of blood T cell repertoires in COVID-19. The data were produced by immunoSEQ multiplex PCR, yet TCRdb's version contains in-frame clones alone and is incomplete. The repertoire has approximately 200,000 clones, approximately 87% of them found once; the top ten carry about 20%. Sequences were obtained from peripheral blood. These receptor sequences come from a person aged 65 to 85 with COVID-19, enrolled during active disease.

The chain employs TRBV9 and TRBJ1-4; TRBD1 matches at 7 bases. The CDR3 is made up of 15 amino acids. From germline, CDR1 is SGDLS and CDR2 YYNGEE. Germline trimming cut 4 bases from V and 8 bases from J; bases unmatched to any gene: 11. The CDR3 nucleotides are TGTGCCAGCAGCTTTCGCCAGGGGGTCGACGAAAAACTGTTTTTT. It is translated as CASSFRQGVDEKLFF.

This clone was recorded only once. This chain's CDR3 is CASSLHPGDRKSSYEQYF. CDR3 bases: TGCGCCAGCAGCCTTCATCCGGGGGACAGGAAATCTTCCTACGAGCAGTACTTC. The chain uses TRBV4-1 and TRBJ2-7, with 8 nucleotides matching TRBD1. The CDR3 length is 18 residues. In germline, CDR1 is MGHRA, CDR2 YSYEKL. With V trimmed by 4 bases and J by 1 base, 15 bases remained unmatched.

J is TRBJ1-2 and V is TRBV28, with D maybe TRBD1 (6 bases). Germline V gives CDR1 MDHEN, CDR2 SYDVKM. CDR3 size: 14 residues. The V gene lost 6 bases and the J gene lost 7 bases, with 18 bases spanning the gap. The CDR3 DNA reads as TGTGCCAGCAGACCAGGGGTCTCCAGCGGTGGCTACACCTTC. It specifies CASRPGVSSGGYTF.

This clone was observed once. The chain employs TRBV6-6 and TRBJ1-4, with 10 bases lining up with TRBD1. The germline gives CDR1 MNHNY, CDR2 SVGAGI (reference sequence). The CDR3 length is 12 residues. With V trimmed by 8 bases and J by 12 bases, 6 bases remained unmatched. The CDR3 DNA sequence: TGTGCCAGCCGCCCCGGGACAGGGGAACTGTTTTTT. Amino acids: CASRPGTGELFF.

The chain is built from TRBV9 and TRBJ2-3; D may be TRBD2 (6 bases). This CDR3 has 15 residues. CDR1 and CDR2 from the germline V gene are SGDLS and YYNGEE. V lost 0 bases to trimming and J lost 6 bases, with 14 bases between them. The CDR3 DNA follows: TGTGCCAGCAGCGTAGGGGGACTTTCGGCTGATACGCAGTATTTT. Residues: CASSVGGLSADTQYF.

The chain employs TRBV10-1 and TRBJ2-3, with 10 bases lining up with TRBD2. J gave up 2 bases and V 6 bases, and 8 bases lay outside the gene matches. This CDR3 has 16 residues. CDR1 WNHNN and CDR2 SYGVQD come from the germline V gene (reference sequence). Here the CDR3 reads CASSFKAGGVTDTQYF. Written as DNA, the CDR3 is TGCGCCAGCAGCTTCAAAGCGGGGGGGGTCACAGATACGCAGTATTTT.

This chain uses TRBV4-3 with TRBJ2-3; TRBD2 agrees at 8 bases. CDR3 length: 15 residues. Losses at the gene ends were 4 bases for V and 2 bases for J; bases not matched to a gene: 5. The V gene's germline CDR1 is LGHNA and CDR2 YSLEER. CDR3 nucleotide sequence: TGCGCCAGCAGCCCGGGGGGGGAATACACAGATACGCAGTATTTT. Amino acid sequence: CASSPGGEYTDTQYF.

V and J are TRBV19 and TRBJ1-2; D unresolved. V was shortened by 5 bases and J by 6 bases, with 16 bases between the two germline ends. Germline assignment: CDR1 LNHDA and CDR2 SQIVND (reference sequence). The CDR3 extends over 14 amino acids. CDR3 residues: CASSLERTRNGYTF. As DNA, the CDR3 is TGTGCCAGTAGTCTGGAGCGGACGCGGAATGGCTACACCTTC.

This clone has a single count. The rearrangement joins TRBV9 to TRBJ2-3, with 7 bases aligning to TRBD2. V was pared by 3 bases and J by 3 bases, with 16 bases of the junction left unmatched. Germline-derived CDR1 and CDR2 are SGDLS and YYNGEE. The CDR3 has 18 residues. CDR3 sequence reads: CASSDAELAMVWTDTQYF. As DNA, the CDR3 is TGTGCCAGCAGCGACGCCGAACTAGCGATGGTTTGGACAGATACGCAGTATTTT.

This chain connects TRBV28 to TRBJ1-2, with 7 bases fitting TRBD1. V gave up 3 bases and J gave up 6 bases; unmatched junction bases: 4. The length of the CDR3 is 13 residues. CDR1 is MDHEN, CDR2 SYDVKM, per germline. CDR3 region: CASSLSQGDGYTF. The DNA for the CDR3 is TGTGCCAGCAGTTTGAGCCAGGGGGATGGCTACACCTTC.

The chain recombines TRBV7-2 with TRBJ2-7, with a possible D match to TRBD2 (6 bases). The V and J ends lost 0 bases and 6 bases respectively, with 12 bases between them. This CDR3 is 14 amino acids long. Germline CDR1 and CDR2: SGHTA and FQGNSA. The CDR3 DNA reads TGTGCCAGCAGCTTAGCAGCGGGCGGGTTCGAGCAGTACTTC. This gives the protein CASSLAAGGFEQYF.

The gene calls are TRBV9 and TRBJ2-1; tentatively, D is TRBD1 (6 bases). The V end lost 2 bases, the J end lost 0 bases, and 9 bases lay between the germline ends. Per the germline V gene, CDR1 is SGDLS and CDR2 is YYNGEE. The CDR3 consists of 15 residues. The chain's CDR3 is CASSVVGGSYNEQFF. CDR3 in DNA: TGTGCCAGCAGCGTGGTAGGGGGCTCCTACAATGAGCAGTTCTTC.

The V gene is TRBV7-2, the J gene TRBJ1-3; D is unclear. The germline CDR1 and CDR2 sequences are SGHTA and FQGNSA. This CDR3 comprises 15 residues. V lost 10 bases to trimming and J lost 2 bases, with 18 bases between them. This CDR3 is CATMVGQATGNTIYF. The CDR3 nucleotides are TGTGCCACCATGGTTGGGCAGGCTACTGGAAACACCATATATTTT.

The V gene is TRBV30, the J gene TRBJ1-5; D unresolved. CDR3 length: 13 amino acids. Looked up from germline, CDR1 is GTSNPN and CDR2 is SVGIG (reference sequence). V lost 0 bases and J lost 9, with 12 bases in between. CDR3 in amino acids: CAWSVWGDWPQHF. In nucleotides, the CDR3 is TGTGCCTGGAGTGTATGGGGAGATTGGCCCCAGCATTTT.

The CDR3 is CASSLRRDRETEAFF. CDR3 bases: TGTGCCAGCAGTCTCCGCCGGGACAGAGAAACTGAAGCTTTCTTT. The chain employs TRBV6-5 and TRBJ1-1; 7 bases are shared with TRBD1. The junction had 11 bases not matched to a gene; V was cut back by 5 bases and J by 5 bases. Germline-derived CDR1 and CDR2 are MNHEY and SVGAGI. CDR3 length: 15 amino acids.

The genes are TRBV25-1 and TRBJ1-2; no clear D. The CDR3 is 14 residues long. The germline V and J ends were trimmed by 7 bases and 4 bases, with 16 bases remaining between them. Germline V gives CDR1 MGHDK, CDR2 SYGVNS. The DNA of the CDR3 is TGTGCCAGCATGGGAGGGATAGAGACCTATGGCTACACCTTC. Amino acid sequence: CASMGGIETYGYTF.

This clone was counted a single time. The chain carries TRBV18 and TRBJ1-1, with D perhaps TRBD1 (5 bases). The CDR3 loop spans 16 amino acids. Deletions cut 3 bases from V and 4 bases from J, with 18 bases between. Germline V lookup: CDR1 KGHSH, CDR2 LQKENI. The chain's CDR3 is CASSPRRVGDGTEAFF. In DNA form, the CDR3 reads TGTGCCAGCTCACCTCGCCGGGTAGGGGATGGCACTGAAGCTTTCTTT.

This sequence joins TRBV19 and TRBJ1-2; 8 bases line up with TRBD1. The CDR3 runs 16 residues. V was clipped by 5 bases and J by 4 bases; unmatched bases: 12. Germline lookup yields CDR1 LNHDA and CDR2 SQIVND (reference sequence). DNA of the CDR3: TGTGCCAGTAGTTTTCGAACCGACAGGGGCGGCTATGGCTACACCTTC. Translated, it gives CASSFRTDRGGYGYTF.

This clone was picked up a small number of times. The chain joins TRBV25-1 to TRBJ1-4; D might be TRBD1 (6 bases). The CDR3 is made up of 15 amino acids. Germline V lookup: CDR1 MGHDK, CDR2 SYGVNS. V shed 5 bases and J shed 6 bases, with 16 bases lying between them. CDR3 region: CASSPRKNRDEKLFF. The CDR3 DNA reads TGTGCCAGCAGTCCGCGCAAAAACAGGGATGAAAAACTGTTTTTT.

This rearrangement joins TRBV18 to TRBJ1-1, with 8 nucleotides matching TRBD1. CDR3 size: 16 residues. Germline loops: CDR1 KGHSH, CDR2 LQKENI. Unmatched junction bases numbered 9, after V lost 4 bases and J lost 2 bases. This CDR3 is CASSLTRTGLNTEAFF. In DNA form, the CDR3 reads TGTGCCAGCTCACTCACCCGGACAGGGCTAAACACTGAAGCTTTCTTT.

The chain recombines TRBV19 with TRBJ2-3; 8 nucleotides agree with TRBD1. The CDR3 length is 16 residues. Germline-derived CDR1 and CDR2 are LNHDA and SQIVND (reference sequence). The V segment lost 5 bases and the J segment 2 bases; nucleotides outside the gene matches: 9. The CDR3 reads CASSLQGATDTDTQYF. For the CDR3, the DNA is TGTGCCAGTAGTCTTCAGGGGGCGACGGACACAGATACGCAGTATTTT.

In this sample, this clone turned up once. The genes are TRBV19 and TRBJ1-5, with 7 bases aligning to TRBD1. The CDR3 runs 16 residues. V shed 4 bases, J shed 2 bases, and the junction held 8 bases outside the gene matches. Per the germline V gene, CDR1 is LNHDA and CDR2 is SQIVND (reference sequence). Here the CDR3 DNA reads TGTGCCAGTAGTAGAGGGGGCGCTTATGGCAATCAGCCCCAGCATTTT. Amino acid sequence: CASSRGGAYGNQPQHF.

This chain connects TRBV11-1 to TRBJ1-1; 7 nucleotides match TRBD1. The length of the CDR3 is 13 residues. With V trimmed by 5 bases and J by 8 bases, 8 bases remained unmatched. CDR1 is SGHAT and CDR2 is FQDESV in the germline V gene (reference sequence). The CDR3, as DNA: TGTGCCAGCAGCAGAGACAGGGAGACCGAAGCTTTCTTT. Its protein is CASSRDRETEAFF.

This clone was seen just once. The chain joins TRBV7-2 to TRBJ1-2; 8 nucleotides align to TRBD1. The CDR3 loop spans 15 amino acids. Trimming cost V 5 bases and J 7 bases; bases outside gene matches: 12. The germline CDR1 and CDR2 sequences are SGHTA and FQGNSA. CDR3 loop: CASSLSPGQGAGYTF. The CDR3 bases are TGTGCCAGCAGCCTCAGCCCGGGGCAGGGGGCTGGCTACACCTTC.

V gene TRBV3-1 (or the pseudogene TRBV3-2) combines with J gene TRBJ2-7; 11 bases match TRBD2. The junction had 3 bases not matched to a gene; V was cut back by 2 bases and J by 0 bases. Germline assignment: CDR1 LGHDT and CDR2 YNNKEL (reference sequence). This CDR3 is built from 16 residues. This CDR3 is CASSQTSGGRSYEQYF. Here the CDR3 DNA reads TGTGCCAGCAGCCAAACTAGCGGGGGCCGCTCCTACGAGCAGTACTTC.

The V gene is TRBV5-1, the J gene TRBJ1-4; weak D call: TRBD1 (5 bases). Trimming left V 2 bases short and J 7 bases short, with 15 bases between. The CDR3 covers 15 residues. The V gene's germline CDR1 is SGHRS and CDR2 YFSETQ. CDR3 loop: CASSFQGARVEKLFF. DNA of the CDR3: TGCGCCAGCAGCTTTCAAGGGGCTCGGGTTGAAAAACTGTTTTTT.

The chain couples TRBV7-2 to TRBJ2-1; D is uncertain. The CDR3 is 17 residues long. Per the germline V gene, CDR1 is SGHTA and CDR2 is FQGNSA. Trimming cost V 2 bases and J 3 bases, with 17 bases left between them. The CDR3, as DNA: TGTGCCAGCAGCTTAACGGTCATTAGAGGCGGCTACAATGAGCAGTTCTTC. This translates into CASSLTVIRGGYNEQFF.